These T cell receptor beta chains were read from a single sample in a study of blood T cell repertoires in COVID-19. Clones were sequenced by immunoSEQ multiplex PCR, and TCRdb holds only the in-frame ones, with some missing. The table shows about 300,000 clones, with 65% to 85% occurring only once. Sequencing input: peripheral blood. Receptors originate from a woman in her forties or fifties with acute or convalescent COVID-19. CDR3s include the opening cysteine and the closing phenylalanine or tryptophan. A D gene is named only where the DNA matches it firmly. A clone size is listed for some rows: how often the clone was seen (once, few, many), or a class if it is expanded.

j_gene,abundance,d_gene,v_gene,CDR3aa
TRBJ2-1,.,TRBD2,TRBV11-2,CASSLVLAGGYNEQFF
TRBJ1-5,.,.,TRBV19,CASSIVGDSNQPQHF
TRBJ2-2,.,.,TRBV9,CASSVAPTANTGELFF
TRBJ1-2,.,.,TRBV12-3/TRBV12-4,CASSIGAGSGYTF
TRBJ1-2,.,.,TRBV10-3,CAIYRDGYTF
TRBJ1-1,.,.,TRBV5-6,CASSLEWRKNTEAFF
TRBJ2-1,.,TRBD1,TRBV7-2,CASSSSGQGLEQFF
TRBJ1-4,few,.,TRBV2,CASSYSATNEKLFF
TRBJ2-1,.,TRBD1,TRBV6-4,CASSDRTGFNEQFF
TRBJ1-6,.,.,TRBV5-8,CASSLTESSYNSPLHF
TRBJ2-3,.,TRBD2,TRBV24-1,CATSDQTSGGSDTQYF
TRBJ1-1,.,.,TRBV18,CASSPMTGNTEAFF
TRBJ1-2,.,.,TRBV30,CAWGSGQTPYGYTF
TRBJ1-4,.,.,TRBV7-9,CASTLGTANEKLFF
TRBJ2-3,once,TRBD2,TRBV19,CASSTGTSGGTDTQYF
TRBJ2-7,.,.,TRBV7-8,CASSFETFYEQYF
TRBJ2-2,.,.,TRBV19,CASSRGRGGRAGELFF
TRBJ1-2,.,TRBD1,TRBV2,CASRGQGGGYTF
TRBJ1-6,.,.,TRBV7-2,CASSLDRGYNSPLHF
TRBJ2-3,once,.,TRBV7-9,CASSLAVGAGGQRTDTQYF